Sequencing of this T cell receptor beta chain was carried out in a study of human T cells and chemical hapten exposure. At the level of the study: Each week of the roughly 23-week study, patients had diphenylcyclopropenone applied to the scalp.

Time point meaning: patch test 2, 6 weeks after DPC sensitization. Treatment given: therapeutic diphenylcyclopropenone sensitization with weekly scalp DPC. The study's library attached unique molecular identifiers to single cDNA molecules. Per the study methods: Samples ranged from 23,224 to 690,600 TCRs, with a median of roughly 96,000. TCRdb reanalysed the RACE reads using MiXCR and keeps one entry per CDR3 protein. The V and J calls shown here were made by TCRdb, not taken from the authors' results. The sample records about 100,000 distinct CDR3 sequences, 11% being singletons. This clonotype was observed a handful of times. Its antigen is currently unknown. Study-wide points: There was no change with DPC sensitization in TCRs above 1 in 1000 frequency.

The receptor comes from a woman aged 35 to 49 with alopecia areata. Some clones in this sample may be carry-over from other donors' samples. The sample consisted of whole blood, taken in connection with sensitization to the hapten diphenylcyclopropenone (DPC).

The CDR3 loop reads CASSYPNEQFF. CDR3 DNA: TGTGCCAGCAGTTACCCCAATGAGCAGTTCTTC. The chain recombines TRBV6-2 or TRBV6-3 with TRBJ2-1, with D uncertain. The CDR3 runs to 11 residues. Per the germline V gene, CDR1 is MNHEY and CDR2 is SVGEGT. The V and J ends lost 2 bases and 6 bases respectively, with 2 bases between them.